What follows describes a single T cell receptor (beta chain). Relative to the germline gene, one junction end is altered; a read error may explain this. The CDR3 spans 16 residues. The germline CDR1 and CDR2 sequences are SGHAT and FQNNGV. The data were obtained in a study of tumor-infiltrating lymphocytes in primary liver carcinoma. The approximately 17-32 mg bulk tissue piece was not sorted before simultaneous RNA and DNA extraction. Production of TCR beta cDNA used around 500 ng total RNA together with a constant-region primer. Three nested multiplex PCR rounds, a slightly modified ARM-PCR method, built the TCR beta libraries. The first two PCR rounds, roughly 10 cycles each, used TRBV1-TRBV30 forward primers and a C-beta reverse primer. TCRdb independently ran MiXCR on the multiplex PCR reads; one entry per CDR3 protein. The profile shows fewer than 25,000 distinct CDR3 sequences, roughly 70% of them singletons.

Sample: liver tumor tissue from sampling region 1. Subset reported: tumor region T1, superior pole. This chain uses TRBV11-2 with TRBJ2-5, with 8 bases that match TRBD1. This TCR was recovered from a man aged 40-55 years with primary liver carcinoma and hepatitis B virus infection. CDR3 region: CASSLRAGGSGETQYF. The CDR3 DNA sequence: TGTGCCAGCAGCCTAAGAGCAGGGGGCTCGGGGGAGACCCAGTATTTC.